This TCR beta chain was profiled in a study of cytomegalovirus exposure and HLA in healthy donors. Germline loops: CDR1 SNHLY, CDR2 FYNNEI. The CDR3 has 15 residues. V was pared by 3 bases and J by 8 bases, with 16 bases between. This clone has a handful of counts. The PCR used 60 Vbeta and 13 Jbeta primers. Assay: immunoSEQ multiplex PCR; the TCRdb copy retains only in-frame clones and omits some. The data contain more than 50,000 clones, less than 90% of them singletons. The TCR was taken from a female donor in good health and CMV-seronegative. Material for sequencing was PBMCs. This chain joins TRBV2 and TRBJ1-4; the D gene is possibly TRBD1 (5 bases). CDR3 in DNA: TGTGCCAGCAGTGAGGACGTCCAGGGTTGGGAAAAACTGTTTTTT. It codes for CASSEDVQGWEKLFF.